This T cell receptor (beta chain) derives from a study of blood T cells in healthy people across ages. Through a sample-barcoded 5' primer and a J-beta primer mix, a second PCR was run for roughly 6 to 11 cycles. Each CDR3 protein gets one entry after TCRdb re-called the 5' RACE reads with MiXCR. Of 1.4 million to 1.5 million distinct CDR3 sequences listed, approximately 38% were seen once; the top ten hold approximately 7.9%. Every donor provided around 9.5 milliliters of peripheral blood. This CDR3 has 16 amino acids. CDR1 and CDR2 (germline): LGHDT, YNNKEL (reference sequence). J was trimmed by 5 bases and V by 3 bases; bases with no gene match: 10.

This chain links TRBV3-1 with TRBJ2-1; 7 nucleotides agree with TRBD2. The TCR was taken from a woman aged 18-35 years in good health. Sequencing was carried out using blood. The CDR3: CASSQTSFRADNEQFF. CDR3 DNA: TGTGCCAGCAGCCAGACTAGCTTTCGGGCCGACAATGAGCAGTTCTTC.